This TCR beta chain was identified during a study of blood T cells in healthy people across ages. Study at large: Template switching caught about one barcoded beta molecule for each two T cells.

The CDR3 is 14 amino acids. The germline V gene has CDR1 DFQATT and CDR2 SNEGSKA (reference sequence). Trimming took 0 bases from V and 10 from J; bases not matched to a gene: 7. Regarding the study as a whole: Naive and antigen-experienced cells could not be conclusively compared, given unsorted PBMCs. Estimates based on one million T cells were treated as lower bounds.

As concerns this clonotype: The antigen remains undetermined.

A second PCR, run for roughly 7 to 12 cycles, used a sample-barcoded 5' primer plus a J-beta primer mix. Each of the cDNA molecules was tagged by a template-switch adaptor with 12 random nucleotides. MiXCR was run by TCRdb on the 5' RACE reads, yielding one entry per CDR3 protein. The table lists about 640,000 distinct CDR3 sequences, roughly 53% of them singletons. The rearrangement joins TRBV20-1 to TRBJ2-1, with 9 bases matching TRBD2. The sequence was collected from a man in his sixties in good health. Material for sequencing was blood. Written as DNA, the CDR3 is TGCAGTGCTAGAGATCTAGCGGGGACGAGCGAGCAGTTCTTC. It specifies CSARDLAGTSEQFF.